Below, 32 T cell receptor beta chains from the same sample are listed, as sequenced in a study of T cells expressing NK-cell markers (dated by TCRdb to 2019 to 2021). Library creation used 5' RACE. The listed sequencing device is Illumina HiSeq 2000. TCRdb reprocessed the reads, so every CDR3 protein sequence counts as one entry and DNA is not shown. The sample's records list 350,000 to 400,000 distinct CDR3 sequences. Of the sample, around 10% falls within the top ten clones. The sequenced sample consisted of blood T cells: a sorted CD56 or NKG2C T cell subset, CD4+ or CD8+ T cells, or bulk PBMC T cells (not recorded which). The receptor source for this set is a woman in her forties or fifties in good health. Donor details come from another sample of the same person, matched by shared clones.

V and J are TRBV10-3 and TRBJ1-4; the TCRdb call, TRBD1, lacks DNA for checking. CDR3 size: 15 residues. Germline CDR1 reads ENHRY; CDR2 reads SYGVKD. CDR3 protein: CAISESPQGDEKLFF.

This chain uses TRBV27 with TRBJ2-1; TCRdb's D call of TRBD2 is untestable without DNA. This CDR3 is 16 amino acids long. The germline V gene encodes CDR1 MNHEY and CDR2 SMNVEV (reference sequence). The CDR3 region is CASSPYSGALNNEQFF.

V usage is TRBV3-1 and J usage is TRBJ1-2. This CDR3 comprises 11 residues. Per germline, CDR1 LGHDT and CDR2 YNNKEL (reference sequence). This CDR3 reads CASSQVWGYTF.

The V call is TRBV5-5, the J call TRBJ2-1; the TCRdb call, TRBD1, lacks DNA for checking. This CDR3 contains 15 residues. Germline V gene sequence: CDR1 SGHKS, CDR2 YYEKEE (reference sequence). The CDR3 loop reads CASSLQGAGYNEQFF.

The chain has TRBV27 and TRBJ2-7; the TCRdb call, TRBD1, lacks DNA for checking. The CDR3 spans 16 residues. Germline V gene data show CDR1 as MNHEY and CDR2 as SMNVEV (reference sequence). The CDR3 loop reads CASSLGLETGGNEQYF.

The chain combines TRBV12-3 or TRBV12-4 with TRBJ2-6; there is no DNA to check the TCRdb D call of TRBD1. CDR3 size: 17 residues. The CDR3 loop reads CASRKGSGASGANVLTF.

The chain is built from TRBV20-1 and TRBJ2-2; as DNA is missing, the TRBD1 call by TCRdb cannot be tested. CDR1 is DFQATT, CDR2 SNEGSKA, per germline (reference sequence). CDR3 length: 15 residues. The CDR3 here is CSAPIQGKSAGELFF.

The genes are TRBV4-1 and TRBJ1-5; the TCRdb D gene call, TRBD1, has no DNA to confirm it. CDR1 is MGHRA and CDR2 is YSYEKL in the germline V gene. This CDR3 is built from 17 residues. The CDR3 protein is CASSQGLRQNSNQPQHF.

The V gene is TRBV11-2, the J gene TRBJ2-5; the TRBD2 assignment by TCRdb is unverifiable without DNA. The CDR3 has 19 residues. The germline V gene has CDR1 SGHAT and CDR2 FQNNGV. Here the CDR3 reads CASSLAGLAGLTRGETQYF.

The chain uses TRBV20-1 and TRBJ2-7. Germline loops: CDR1 DFQATT, CDR2 SNEGSKA (reference sequence). CDR3 length: 12 amino acids. The CDR3 loop reads CSASRGSYEQYF.

V usage is TRBV21-1 and J usage is TRBJ2-3; with no DNA, the TCRdb D assignment of TRBD1 cannot be verified. TRBV21-1 represents a pseudogene. This CDR3 region has 17 residues. CDR3 loop: CASSKARRTGGPDTQYF.

The J gene is TRBJ2-5, the V gene TRBV3-1; TCRdb outputs TRBD1, but without DNA this stays unchecked. The CDR3 is made up of 13 amino acids. Germline lookup yields CDR1 LGHDT and CDR2 YNNKEL (reference sequence). CDR3 residues: CASRRREQETQYF.

This chain joins TRBV11-2 and TRBJ2-5; lacking DNA, the TRBD2 call made by TCRdb goes unchecked. Per germline, CDR1 SGHAT and CDR2 FQNNGV. The CDR3 consists of 16 residues. CDR3 amino acids: CASSRGLAGVVETQYF. The complete variable domain, with remaining parts taken from reference TRBV11-2 and TRBJ2-5, reads EAGVAQSPRYKIIEKRQSVAFWCNPISGHATLYWYQQILGQGPKLLIQFQNNGVVDDSQLPKDRFSAERLKGVDSTLKIQPAKLEDSAVYLCASSRGLAGVVETQYFGPGTRLLVL.

The chain couples TRBV4-1 to TRBJ1-1. Germline V gives CDR1 MGHRA, CDR2 YSYEKL. This CDR3 region has 16 residues. The CDR3 protein is CASSSPPSGMNTEAFF.

The chain uses TRBV28 and TRBJ1-5. Germline V gene data show CDR1 as MDHEN and CDR2 as SYDVKM. This CDR3 contains 16 residues. CDR3: CASSLSGEGGNQPQHF.

This chain uses TRBV28 with TRBJ2-3; TCRdb selects TRBD1, and the lack of DNA leaves this call unchecked. CDR1 is MDHEN, CDR2 SYDVKM, per germline. CDR3 length equals 16 residues. The CDR3 protein is CASSLPGVARTDTQYF.

The chain recombines TRBV7-9 with TRBJ2-2; checking the TCRdb D call of TRBD1 is not possible without DNA. Germline V CDR1 and CDR2: SEHNR, FQNEAQ (reference sequence). CDR3 size: 14 residues. The CDR3 sequence is CASRENDREGELFF.

This chain links TRBV4-1 with TRBJ2-4; TCRdb's D call of TRBD2 is untestable without DNA. CDR3 length: 18 residues. Germline V gene sequence: CDR1 MGHRA, CDR2 YSYEKL. CDR3 in amino acids: CASSQHSTSGRAGNIQYF.

CDR3 sequence reads: CASSRTSIGYNEQFF. The rearrangement joins TRBV7-2 to TRBJ2-1; absent DNA, TCRdb's TRBD2 call cannot be checked. The germline CDR1 and CDR2 sequences are SGHTA and FQGNSA. The CDR3 is 15 residues long. The full variable domain, completed using reference TRBV7-2 and TRBJ2-1, is GAGVSQSPSNKVTEKGKDVELRCDPISGHTALYWYRQSLGQGLEFLIYFQGNSAPDKSGLPSDRFSAERTGGSVSTLTIQRTQQEDSAVYLCASSRTSIGYNEQFFGPGTRLTVL.

This rearrangement joins TRBV4-1 to TRBJ1-5; TCRdb selects TRBD1, and the lack of DNA leaves this call unchecked. Germline V gene data show CDR1 as MGHRA and CDR2 as YSYEKL. CDR3 length: 14 amino acids. CDR3 loop: CASRRQGAGQPQHF.

V gene TRBV10-3 combines with J gene TRBJ2-1; TCRdb designates TRBD2, a call that cannot be tested without DNA. This CDR3 spans 17 amino acids. Germline lookup yields CDR1 ENHRY and CDR2 SYGVKD. The CDR3: CAISEPTSGRWGNEQFF.

The chain carries TRBV15 and TRBJ2-7; the TCRdb D gene call, TRBD1, has no DNA to confirm it. Germline V gene data show CDR1 as LNHNV and CDR2 as YYDKDF (reference sequence). The CDR3 runs to 18 residues. The CDR3 is CATSRLSLRDTHSYEQYF.

The chain joins TRBV7-8 to TRBJ2-3; the TCRdb D gene call, TRBD1, has no DNA to confirm it. Looked up from germline, CDR1 is SGHVS and CDR2 is FQNEAQ. The CDR3 length is 16 residues. CDR3 sequence reads: CASSLEYGTGEDTQYF.

The CDR3 sequence: CASSQPGQGGSPLHF. The chain has TRBV4-1 and TRBJ1-6; TCRdb lists TRBD1, though no DNA is available to test this call. Germline V lookup: CDR1 MGHRA, CDR2 YSYEKL. CDR3 size: 15 residues.

The V call is TRBV7-9, the J call TRBJ2-1; TCRdb returns TRBD1, unconfirmable since there is no DNA. The V gene's germline CDR1 is SEHNR and CDR2 FQNEAQ (reference sequence). The CDR3 has 11 amino acids. The CDR3 loop is CASDRDNEQFF.

The V gene is TRBV6-6, the J gene TRBJ2-3. Germline V gene lookup returns CDR1 MNHNY and CDR2 SVGAGI (reference sequence). The CDR3 consists of 16 residues. Here the CDR3 reads CASSYSSVVIGDTQYF.

The chain's CDR3 is CASSYRLAGGLRMETQYF. This sequence joins TRBV6-5 and TRBJ2-5; TCRdb proposes TRBD2, but this gene call is untestable without DNA. Germline V gene data show CDR1 as MNHEY and CDR2 as SVGAGI. The CDR3 has 18 residues.

The chain has TRBV5-1 and TRBJ2-7; the TRBD1 assignment by TCRdb is unverifiable without DNA. Per germline, CDR1 SGHRS and CDR2 YFSETQ. This CDR3 is 15 amino acids long. The CDR3 spells CASSLDGTGRYEQYF.

This rearrangement joins TRBV29-1 to TRBJ1-2. Germline V gene lookup returns CDR1 SQVTM and CDR2 ANQGSEA. CDR3 length equals 13 residues. Here the CDR3 reads CSVIKGANYGYTF.

The CDR3 sequence is CASSNRDRAYNEQFF. V and J are TRBV9 and TRBJ2-1; TCRdb gives TRBD1 as the D gene, but with no DNA this cannot be confirmed. CDR3 size: 15 residues. Germline CDR1 reads SGDLS; CDR2 reads YYNGEE.

The chain employs TRBV29-1 and TRBJ1-5; as DNA is missing, the TRBD1 call by TCRdb cannot be tested. Germline loops: CDR1 SQVTM, CDR2 ANQGSEA. The CDR3 sequence is 14 residues long. CDR3 region: CSVTTGGINQPQHF.

The CDR3 protein is CASSYQGLAYNEQFF. The rearrangement joins TRBV6-5 to TRBJ2-1; with no DNA, the TCRdb D assignment of TRBD2 cannot be verified. CDR1 is MNHEY and CDR2 is SVGAGI in the germline V gene. The CDR3 runs 15 residues.